Listed here are 28 T cell receptor beta chains from one sample, sequenced in a study of regulatory T cells in long-lasting Graves disease. Documented time point: newly diagnosed GD, antithyroid drugs for less than 3 months. RNA from PBMCs was the source of the TCR library. Construction of TCR beta libraries relied on iRepertoire HTBI primers and on Arm-PCR targeting CDR3 regions. Via MiXCR, TCRdb re-called the multiplex PCR reads, giving one row per CDR3 protein. Of hundreds of thousands of distinct CDR3 sequences in the sample, approximately 15% were seen once. The same sample was also studied in work on T cells in Graves' hyperthyroidism and ophthalmopathy.

The material was peripheral blood mononuclear cells (PBMCs), obtained at new diagnosis, from a patient treated with antithyroid drugs. The receptors shown here come from a middle-aged man with Graves disease.

The chain uses TRBV4-1 and TRBJ2-1; D is unresolved. This CDR3 comprises 12 residues. V was clipped by 0 bases and J by 15 bases, with 12 bases between them. CDR1 and CDR2 from the germline V gene are MGHRA and YSYEKL. This CDR3 is CASSQDLGSRFF. Written as DNA, the CDR3 is TGCGCCAGCAGCCAAGATCTCGGCTCACGGTTCTTC.

This clonotype has a count of ten or more. The V gene is TRBV4-2, the J gene TRBJ2-1; D is ambiguous. CDR1 and CDR2 from the germline V gene are LGHNA and YNFKEQ. Trimming pared 5 bases from V and 5 bases from J, leaving 10 bases between. The CDR3 totals 13 residues. For the CDR3, the DNA is TGTGCCAGCAGCTCCCACACGAACAATGAGCAGTTCTTC. Its protein product is CASSSHTNNEQFF.

This clonotype appeared many times. The chain combines TRBV2 with TRBJ2-1; no clear D. This CDR3 contains 13 residues. Trimming took 6 bases from V and 6 from J, leaving 12 bases between them. Germline CDR1 SNHLY, CDR2 FYNNEI. The DNA of the CDR3 is TGTGCCAGCAGCCAGGCGACCTTCAATGAGCAGTTCTTC. Its translation: CASSQATFNEQFF. The full variable domain, its missing parts supplied by reference TRBV2 and TRBJ2-1, is EPEVTQTPSHQVTQMGQEVILRCVPISNHLYFYWYRQILGQKVEFLVSFYNNEISEKSEIFDDQFSVERPDGSNFTLKIRSTKLEDSAMYFCASSQATFNEQFFGPGTRLTVL.

V and J are TRBV5-5 and TRBJ2-5, with TRBD2 identical over 13 bases. Germline V CDR1 and CDR2: SGHKS, YYEKEE (reference sequence). With 4 bases clipped from V and 5 bases from J, the junction kept 8 bases outside the gene matches. The CDR3 sequence is 16 residues long. CDR3 DNA sequence: TGTGCCAGCAGCCAGGGGACTAGCGGGGCGCGGGAGACCCAGTACTTC. Translating gives CASSQGTSGARETQYF.

The chain couples TRBV6-5 to TRBJ2-2; a possible D gene is TRBD1 (6 bases). Per germline, CDR1 MNHEY and CDR2 SVGAGI. The CDR3 spans 15 residues. V lost 3 bases and J 0 bases, leaving 8 bases between the germline ends. In DNA, the CDR3 is TGTGCCAGCAGTTATGACAGGTCGAACACCGGGGAGCTGTTTTTT. It encodes CASSYDRSNTGELFF.

The chain uses TRBV5-1 and TRBJ2-3; D perhaps matches TRBD2 (7 bases). Trimming shortened V by 0 bases and J by 8 bases, and 13 bases separated the two germline ends. This CDR3 spans 14 amino acids. Germline CDR1 reads SGHRS; CDR2 reads YFSETQ. The CDR3 nucleotides are TGCGCCAGCAGCTTGGGCCGGGGGGCTAGTACGCAGTATTTT. This gives the protein CASSLGRGASTQYF.

This clonotype showed up many times. The junction does not match germline at one end; this may be a read error. This chain links TRBV6-1 with TRBJ2-2; TRBD1 aligns across 11 bases. Germline V gene lookup returns CDR1 MNHNS and CDR2 SASEGT. The CDR3 is 15 residues long. The CDR3 loop reads CASKGQGAKTGELFF. CDR3 bases: TGTGCCAGCAAAGGACAGGGGGCGAAAACCGGGGAGCTGTTTTTT.

A single count supports this clonotype. The rearrangement links TRBV27 to TRBJ1-1; TRBD1 aligns across 7 bases. The CDR3 totals 15 residues. The trim removed 5 bases at V and 0 bases at J, leaving 6 bases unmatched. Per the germline V gene, CDR1 is MNHEY and CDR2 is SMNVEV (reference sequence). As DNA, the CDR3 is TGTGCCAGCAGTAAGGACAGGTCCATGAACACTGAAGCTTTCTTT. Translated: CASSKDRSMNTEAFF.

Many counts were recorded for this clonotype. This chain uses TRBV3-1 with TRBJ2-2; no reliable D call. V dropped 1 base and J dropped 6 bases, with 9 bases sitting between them. Germline V gene lookup returns CDR1 LGHDT and CDR2 YNNKEL (reference sequence). This CDR3 is 14 amino acids long. CDR3 nucleotides: TGTGCCAGCAGCCAAGTATCGGGTTCCGGGGAGCTGTTTTTT. This encodes CASSQVSGSGELFF.

The chain combines TRBV4-1 with TRBJ2-5; 11 positions agree with TRBD1. V lost 0 bases to trimming and J lost 5 bases; unmatched junction nucleotides: 2. The germline V gene encodes CDR1 MGHRA and CDR2 YSYEKL. The CDR3 spans 15 residues. The CDR3 DNA reads as TGCGCCAGCAGCCAAGATGGGACAGGGGGGGAGACCCAGTACTTC. Translating it yields CASSQDGTGGETQYF.

This clonotype showed up many times. CDR3 residues: CASTRGENYGYTF. CDR3 nucleotides: TGCGCCAGCACGCGGGGGGAGAACTATGGCTACACCTTC. This chain joins TRBV5-1 and TRBJ1-2; D is possibly TRBD1 (5 bases). The germline CDR1 and CDR2 sequences are SGHRS and YFSETQ. The CDR3 runs 13 residues. The germline V and J ends were trimmed by 6 bases and 2 bases, with 11 bases remaining between them.

At least ten counts were recorded for this clonotype. The chain carries TRBV2 and TRBJ2-4; 9 nucleotides align to TRBD2. From germline, CDR1 is SNHLY and CDR2 FYNNEI. The CDR3 runs 14 residues. Trimming cost V 6 bases and J 6 bases; bases outside gene matches: 6. CDR3 sequence reads: CASRSGGFGNIQYF. The CDR3 coding sequence is TGTGCCAGCAGGAGCGGGGGGTTCGGAAACATTCAGTACTTC.

This clonotype has at least ten counts. The rearrangement uses TRBV11-3 and TRBJ1-1; a possible D gene is TRBD1 (5 bases). Germline CDR1 SGHNT, CDR2 YENEEA. The length of the CDR3 is 13 residues. Trimming cost V 4 bases and J 6 bases, with 12 bases left between them. The CDR3, as DNA: TGTGCCAGCAGCTCCCGACGGGACCCTGAAGCTTTCTTT. This encodes CASSSRRDPEAFF. Using reference TRBV11-3 and TRBJ1-1 for the parts outside the CDR3, the full variable domain is EAGVVQSPRYKIIEKKQPVAFWCNPISGHNTLYWYLQNLGQGPELLIRYENEEAVDDSQLPKDRFSAERLKGVDSTLKIQPAELGDSAVYLCASSSRRDPEAFFGQGTRLTVV.

This clonotype occurred many times. The rearrangement links TRBV2 to TRBJ2-2; D might be TRBD2 (5 bases). Germline V CDR1 and CDR2: SNHLY, FYNNEI. The V and J ends lost 7 bases and 8 bases respectively, with 14 bases between them. The CDR3 extends over 13 amino acids. CDR3 amino acids: CASTYKDSGELFF. The CDR3 DNA follows: TGTGCCAGCACCTACAAGGACTCGGGGGAGCTGTTTTTT.

This clonotype appeared many times. The chain is built from TRBV6-5 and TRBJ2-7; D could derive from TRBD1 or TRBD2 (5 bases each). CDR1 MNHEY and CDR2 SVGAGI come from the germline V gene. The CDR3 contains 15 residues. V was trimmed by 2 bases and J by 0 bases, leaving 11 bases between them. CDR3 residues: CASSYPDGASYEQYF. The CDR3 region has the DNA TGTGCCAGCAGTTACCCGGACGGGGCCTCCTACGAGCAGTACTTC.

This clonotype was recorded at least ten times. This chain links TRBV2 with TRBJ2-7; 8 bases fit TRBD1. The trim removed 1 base at V and 4 bases at J, leaving 3 bases unmatched. Germline V gene data show CDR1 as SNHLY and CDR2 as FYNNEI. The CDR3 contains 14 residues. Written as DNA, the CDR3 is TGTGCCAGCAGTGAAGACGACAGGGGATACGAGCAGTACTTC. Translation: CASSEDDRGYEQYF.

The chain recombines TRBV10-3 with TRBJ2-5; maybe TRBD1 (6 bases). Trimming pared 4 bases from V and 0 bases from J, leaving 15 bases between. Germline V CDR1 and CDR2: ENHRY, SYGVKD. The CDR3 covers 16 residues. The CDR3 DNA reads TGTGCCATCAGTGGAAACAGGGCCCCGTACCAAGAGACCCAGTACTTC. Protein sequence: CAISGNRAPYQETQYF.

This clonotype was observed a handful of times. The chain combines TRBV7-2 with TRBJ1-5, with D hard to call. V lost 0 bases, J lost 0 bases, and 9 bases lay in between. CDR3 length equals 16 residues. The V gene's germline CDR1 is SGHTA and CDR2 FQGNSA. CDR3: CASSLAVTLSNQPQHF. In nucleotides, the CDR3 is TGTGCCAGCAGCTTAGCTGTGACCCTTAGCAATCAGCCCCAGCATTTT.

A note on this clonotype: A much more abundant neighbour one base away suggests this may be a read error. The chain recombines TRBV9 with TRBJ1-1; the D is unclear. Germline CDR1 SGDLS, CDR2 YYNGEE. Trimming cost V 0 bases and J 0 bases, with 3 bases left between them. The CDR3 runs 13 residues. CDR3 DNA: TGTGCCAGCAGCGTAGAGATGAACACTGAAGCTTTCTTT. Translating it yields CASSVEMNTEAFF.

Many counts were recorded for this clonotype. Written as DNA, the CDR3 is TGTGCCAGCAGCTTACGCATTAGTGGCGTAGATACGCAGTATTTT. This sequence encodes CASSLRISGVDTQYF. The chain employs TRBV7-2 and TRBJ2-3; the D is unclear. The CDR3 has 15 residues. From germline, CDR1 is SGHTA and CDR2 FQGNSA. With 2 bases removed from V and 5 bases from J, the gap between germline ends came to 14 bases.

In this sample, this clonotype turned up many times. This sequence joins TRBV20-1 and TRBJ2-7, with 7 bases fitting TRBD1. The germline CDR1 and CDR2 sequences are DFQATT and SNEGSKA (reference sequence). The CDR3 is 12 residues long. Here the CDR3 reads CRPTGVNYEQYF. The CDR3 DNA sequence: TGCAGACCAACAGGGGTCAACTACGAGCAGTACTTC.

The chain employs TRBV18 and TRBJ1-5; 10 nucleotides match TRBD1. V shed 4 bases and J 7 bases; nucleotides not matched to a gene: 4. The germline V gene has CDR1 KGHSH and CDR2 LQKENI. CDR3 length: 14 residues. The DNA for the CDR3 is TGTGCCAGCTCACGACAGGGGGCAAGCCAGCCCCAGCATTTT. Its protein is CASSRQGASQPQHF.

This clonotype was picked up many times. The CDR3 sequence: CASKNSRAAGQPQHF. CDR3 in DNA: TGTGCCAGTAAAAACTCCAGGGCGGCAGGTCAGCCCCAGCATTTT. The chain joins TRBV2 to TRBJ1-5, with D possibly being TRBD1 (5 bases). V was pared by 9 bases and J by 6 bases, with 21 bases between. The CDR3 is made up of 15 amino acids. CDR1 and CDR2 from the germline V gene are SNHLY and FYNNEI.

In this sample, this clonotype turned up a few times. The rearrangement joins TRBV4-2 to TRBJ2-2; 9 bases line up with TRBD2. This CDR3 spans 16 amino acids. Trimming took 1 base from V and 7 from J; bases not matched to a gene: 7. Germline CDR1 reads LGHNA; CDR2 reads YNFKEQ. The CDR3 nucleotides are TGTGCCAGCAGCCAAGGGGCGGGGGGGCCTCACGGGGAGCTGTTTTTT. The encoded protein is CASSQGAGGPHGELFF.

Only a few counts were recorded for this clonotype. The rearrangement uses TRBV5-4 and TRBJ1-3; 10 bases agree with TRBD1. This CDR3 is 17 amino acids long. Germline CDR1 reads SGHNT; CDR2 reads YYREEE (reference sequence). V shed 2 bases, J shed 2 bases, and the junction held 7 bases outside the gene matches. CDR3 bases: TGTGCCAGCAGCTTATACCGGGACAGGGGAACTGGAAACACCATATATTTT. Protein: CASSLYRDRGTGNTIYF.

This clonotype was observed at least ten times. The J gene is TRBJ2-5, the V gene TRBV2; 8 positions agree with TRBD2. With V trimmed by 6 bases and J by 0 bases, 15 bases remained unmatched. The CDR3 loop spans 18 amino acids. Germline CDR1 reads SNHLY; CDR2 reads FYNNEI. The DNA of the CDR3 is TGTGCCAGCAGGACCACGGGAACGGGGGGGGAGCACCAAGAGACCCAGTACTTC. Translating gives CASRTTGTGGEHQETQYF.

Concerning this clonotype: This could be a read error, since a much larger clone is one nucleotide away. The chain uses TRBV30 and TRBJ2-3; 8 bases line up with TRBD2. The CDR3 totals 14 residues. Trimming at V came to 1 base and at J to 3 bases, leaving 3 bases not matched to a gene. Germline V gene sequence: CDR1 GTSNPN, CDR2 SVGIG (reference sequence). DNA for the CDR3: TGTGCCTGGAGTGATATAGCGGGGACAGATACGCAGTATTTT. Translating it yields CAWSDIAGTDTQYF.

The gene calls are TRBV19 and TRBJ2-7; TRBD1 matches at 8 bases. The CDR3 is 14 amino acids. Germline CDR1 and CDR2: LNHDA and SQIVND (reference sequence). After removal of 5 bases from V and 2 bases from J, the junction contained 5 bases not matched to a gene. Here the CDR3 DNA reads TGTGCCAGTAGTCAAAGGACAGGGACCTACGAGCAGTACTTC. This sequence encodes CASSQRTGTYEQYF.